These 18 T cell receptor beta chains share one sample of origin, sequenced in a study of beta chain features in type 1 diabetes. Expressed TCRB transcripts were sequenced because the isolated RNA had all been reverse transcribed beforehand. Clones were read by immunoSEQ multiplex PCR, and TCRdb kept only the in-frame ones, dropping some. There are 850,000 to 900,000 clones in the sample; about a sixth occur only once, and 0.02% to 0.025% lies in the top ten. The sequencing sample was made of naive CD4+ T cells from blood. Source of these receptors: a young woman in good health.

The chain carries TRBV28 and TRBJ2-5; D is ambiguous. V lost 6 bases and J 5 bases, leaving 13 bases between the germline ends. Germline-derived CDR1 and CDR2 are MDHEN and SYDVKM. The CDR3 totals 13 residues. The DNA of the CDR3 is TGTGCCAGCAGAGGTGCAGTGGGGGAGACCCAGTACTTC. Protein product: CASRGAVGETQYF.

Notes on this clone: This CDR3 is also generated by other DNA sequences in the sample. The V call is TRBV28, the J call TRBJ2-7; D is unresolved. CDR3 length equals 12 residues. V lost 5 bases and J 0 bases, leaving 5 bases between the germline ends. Germline V gene lookup returns CDR1 MDHEN and CDR2 SYDVKM. The CDR3 nucleotides are TGTGCCAGCAGTCTCCCCTCCTACGAGCAGTACTTC. Its translation is CASSLPSYEQYF.

This clone was observed a handful of times. The chain recombines TRBV19 with TRBJ2-1, with D possibly TRBD2 on 5 matching bases. The CDR3 contains 19 residues. Germline V gene lookup returns CDR1 LNHDA and CDR2 SQIVND (reference sequence). V gave up 0 bases and J gave up 13 bases, with 31 bases separating them. CDR3 region: CASSIEPELVYRRSATQFF. CDR3 DNA sequence: TGTGCCAGTAGTATAGAGCCGGAACTAGTATATCGTCGGTCGGCCACCCAGTTCTTC.

The chain employs TRBV7-8 and TRBJ2-7; D is tentatively TRBD1 or TRBD2 (5 bases each). The CDR3 extends over 16 amino acids. V lost 1 base, J lost 4 bases, and 17 bases lay in between. Germline V gene lookup returns CDR1 SGHVS and CDR2 FQNEAQ. CDR3: CASSLGRTGRGYEQYF. The CDR3 bases are TGTGCCAGCAGCTTAGGTAGGACGGGACGTGGGTACGAGCAGTACTTC.

The rearrangement links TRBV11-2 to TRBJ2-3, with D tentatively TRBD2 (6 bases). This CDR3 is 15 amino acids long. Per germline, CDR1 SGHAT and CDR2 FQNNGV. V gave up 5 bases and J gave up 2 bases, with 14 bases separating them. The CDR3: CASSQLGGITDTQYF. The DNA of the CDR3 is TGTGCCAGCAGCCAGCTCGGGGGTATCACAGATACGCAGTATTTT.

CDR3 amino acids: CATSRLEGVQNGYTF. CDR3 DNA sequence: TGTGCCACCAGCAGATTAGAGGGGGTCCAAAATGGCTACACCTTC. The chain has TRBV15 and TRBJ1-2; tentative D call: TRBD1 (6 bases). The length of the CDR3 is 15 residues. CDR1 and CDR2 from the germline V gene are LNHNV and YYDKDF (reference sequence). The V and J ends lost 2 bases and 6 bases respectively, with 16 bases between them.

V and J are TRBV2 and TRBJ2-3; weak D call: TRBD2 (6 bases). The CDR3 runs to 16 residues. The V and J ends lost 6 bases and 1 base respectively, with 17 bases between them. Germline V lookup: CDR1 SNHLY, CDR2 FYNNEI. CDR3 loop: CASSSHGGRRTDTQYF. The CDR3 nucleotides read TGTGCCAGCAGCTCCCATGGGGGGAGGCGCACAGATACGCAGTATTTT.

The genes are TRBV28 and TRBJ2-7; D remains ambiguous. CDR1 is MDHEN and CDR2 is SYDVKM in the germline V gene. This CDR3 is built from 13 residues. Trimming shortened V by 4 bases and J by 2 bases, and 9 bases separated the two germline ends. The CDR3 DNA reads TGTGCCAGCAGTTCCCTTAAAGCCTACGAGCAGTACTTC. As protein: CASSSLKAYEQYF.

The V and J genes are TRBV5-1 and TRBJ2-2, with 11 nucleotides matching TRBD2. The V gene end was trimmed by 5 bases and the J gene end by 1 base; junction bases not matched to a gene: 7. The germline CDR1 and CDR2 sequences are SGHRS and YFSETQ. CDR3 size: 17 residues. The CDR3 DNA follows: TGCGCCAGCAGTCGTAGACTAGCGGGAAAGAACACCGGGGAGCTGTTTTTT. Amino acids: CASSRRLAGKNTGELFF.

The chain recombines TRBV2 with TRBJ1-5, with 10 positions matching TRBD1. Germline-derived CDR1 and CDR2 are SNHLY and FYNNEI. This CDR3 comprises 14 residues. Trimming cost V 5 bases and J 5 bases; bases outside gene matches: 3. DNA for the CDR3: TGTGCCAGCAGTATGGACAGGGGGGATCAGCCCCAGCATTTT. This encodes CASSMDRGDQPQHF.

This clone was counted only a few times. This chain uses TRBV4-3 with TRBJ2-7, with a tentative D call TRBD2 (6 bases). CDR1 LGHNA and CDR2 YSLEER come from the germline V gene. There are 16 residues in the CDR3. V lost 3 bases and J 4 bases, leaving 19 bases between the germline ends. CDR3 nucleotides: TGCGCCAGCAGCCATGCCCGGGACTTGAACCTTTACGAGCAGTACTTC. Its protein product is CASSHARDLNLYEQYF.

In its sample, this clone was seen a few times. The chain has TRBV11-2 and TRBJ2-1; D is ambiguous. Germline V gene data show CDR1 as SGHAT and CDR2 as FQNNGV. The V and J ends lost 1 base and 15 bases respectively, with 13 bases between them. The CDR3 spans 12 residues. The CDR3 nucleotides read TGTGCCAGCAGCTTAGGATCTAACTTTCCGTTCTTC. Translation gives CASSLGSNFPFF.

This clone came up a few times. The chain combines TRBV7-9 with TRBJ1-3; D not certain. The V gene lost 0 bases and the J gene lost 0 bases, with 15 bases spanning the gap. Germline values: CDR1 SEHNR, CDR2 FQNEAQ (reference sequence). This CDR3 contains 18 residues. The DNA for the CDR3 is TGTGCCAGCAGCTTAGCGTCTTTGGCTAGGAGCTCTGGAAACACCATATATTTT. This encodes CASSLASLARSSGNTIYF.

V usage is TRBV4-3 and J usage is TRBJ1-3; the D is unclear. The CDR3 sequence is 13 residues long. Germline V gives CDR1 LGHNA, CDR2 YSLEER. V shed 0 bases and J shed 2 bases, with 2 bases lying between them. This CDR3 is CASSQEPGNTIYF. CDR3 nucleotides: TGCGCCAGCAGCCAAGAGCCTGGAAACACCATATATTTT.

V and J are TRBV13 and TRBJ1-5; D is ambiguous. The CDR3 runs 14 residues. V lost 0 bases and J lost 0, with 3 bases in between. CDR1 is PRHDT and CDR2 is FYEKMQ in the germline V gene (reference sequence). CDR3 DNA: TGTGCCAGCAGCTTAGGATATAGCAATCAGCCCCAGCATTTT. This codes for CASSLGYSNQPQHF.

This clone has just a few counts. The genes are TRBV5-6 and TRBJ2-7, with 10 bases lining up with TRBD1. The ends lost 4 bases at V and 5 bases at J; junction bases unmatched: 6. The V gene's germline CDR1 is SGHDT and CDR2 YYEEEE. This CDR3 is 14 amino acids long. This chain's CDR3 is CASSRGQGTDEQYF. In DNA form, the CDR3 reads TGTGCCAGCAGCAGGGGACAGGGGACGGACGAGCAGTACTTC.

This clone appeared a few times. The rearrangement uses TRBV5-6 and TRBJ2-7; 7 bases align to TRBD1. The germline V gene has CDR1 SGHDT and CDR2 YYEEEE. V shed 1 base, J shed 3 bases, and the junction held 4 bases outside the gene matches. This CDR3 has 14 residues. For the CDR3, the DNA is TGTGCCAGCAGCTTGCGTCGGACAGGCTACGAGCAGTACTTC. Its protein product is CASSLRRTGYEQYF. Full variable domain (outside the CDR3, taken from reference TRBV5-6 and TRBJ2-7): DAGVTQSPTHLIKTRGQQVTLRCSPKSGHDTVSWYQQALGQGPQFIFQYYEEEERQRGNFPDRFSGHQFPNYSSELNVNALLLGDSALYLCASSLRRTGYEQYFGPGTRLTVT.

The rearrangement joins TRBV6-1 to TRBJ1-5, with D uncertain. CDR1 is MNHNS and CDR2 is SASEGT in the germline V gene. Trimming removed 3 bases at V and 4 bases at J, with 1 base between. The CDR3 extends over 11 amino acids. CDR3 DNA sequence: TGTGCCAGCAGTGAGAATCAGCCCCAGCATTTT. Translation gives CASSENQPQHF.